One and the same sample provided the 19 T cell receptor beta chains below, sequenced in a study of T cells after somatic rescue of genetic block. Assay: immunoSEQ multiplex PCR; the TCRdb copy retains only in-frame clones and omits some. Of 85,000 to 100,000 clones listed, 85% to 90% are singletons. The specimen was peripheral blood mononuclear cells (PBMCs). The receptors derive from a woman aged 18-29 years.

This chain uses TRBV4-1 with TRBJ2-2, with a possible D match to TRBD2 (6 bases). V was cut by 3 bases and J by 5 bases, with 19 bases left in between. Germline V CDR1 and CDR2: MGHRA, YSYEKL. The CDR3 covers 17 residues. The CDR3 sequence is CASSQSRGSRETGELFF. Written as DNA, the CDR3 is TGCGCCAGCAGCCAGTCCCGAGGAAGTCGGGAGACCGGGGAGCTGTTTTTT.

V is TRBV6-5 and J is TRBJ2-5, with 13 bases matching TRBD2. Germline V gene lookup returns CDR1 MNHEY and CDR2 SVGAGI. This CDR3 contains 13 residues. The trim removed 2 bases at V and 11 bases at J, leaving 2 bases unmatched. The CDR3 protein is CASSYGLAGEQYF. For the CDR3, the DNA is TGTGCCAGCAGTTACGGACTAGCGGGGGAGCAGTACTTC.

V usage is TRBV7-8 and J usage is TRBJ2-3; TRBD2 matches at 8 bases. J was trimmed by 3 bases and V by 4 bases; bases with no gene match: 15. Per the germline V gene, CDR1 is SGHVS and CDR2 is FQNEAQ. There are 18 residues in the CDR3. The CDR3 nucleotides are TGTGCCAGCAGCTCCAGGGTCAACTTAGCGGGAATTACAGATACGCAGTATTTT. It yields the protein CASSSRVNLAGITDTQYF.

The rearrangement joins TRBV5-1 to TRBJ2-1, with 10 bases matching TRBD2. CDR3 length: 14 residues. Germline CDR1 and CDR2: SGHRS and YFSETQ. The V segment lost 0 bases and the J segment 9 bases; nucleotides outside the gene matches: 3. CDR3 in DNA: TGCGCCAGCAGCTTGGATCTAGCGGGAGCTGAGCAGTTCTTC. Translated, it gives CASSLDLAGAEQFF.

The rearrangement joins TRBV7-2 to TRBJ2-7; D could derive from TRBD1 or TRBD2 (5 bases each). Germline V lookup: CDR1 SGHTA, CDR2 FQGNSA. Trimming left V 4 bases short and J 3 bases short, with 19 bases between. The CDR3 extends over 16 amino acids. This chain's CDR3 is CASSSFTRDGNYEQYF. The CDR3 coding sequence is TGTGCCAGCAGCTCCTTTACCCGGGACGGAAACTACGAGCAGTACTTC.

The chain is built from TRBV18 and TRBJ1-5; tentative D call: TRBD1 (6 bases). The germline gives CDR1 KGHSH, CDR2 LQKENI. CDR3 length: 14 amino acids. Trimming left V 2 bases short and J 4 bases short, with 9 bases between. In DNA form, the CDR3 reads TGTGCCAGCTCACCAGGAAGGGGGAATCAGCCCCAGCATTTT. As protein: CASSPGRGNQPQHF.

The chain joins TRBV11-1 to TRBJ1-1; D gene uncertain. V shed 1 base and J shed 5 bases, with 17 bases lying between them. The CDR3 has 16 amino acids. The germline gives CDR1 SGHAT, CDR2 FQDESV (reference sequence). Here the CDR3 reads CASSLGPSVVGTEAFF. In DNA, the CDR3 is TGTGCCAGCAGCTTAGGACCCTCGGTGGTGGGGACTGAAGCTTTCTTT.

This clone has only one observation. The CDR3 here is CASLADRSGEQYF. CDR3 bases: TGTGCCAGCTTAGCGGATCGGAGTGGGGAGCAGTACTTC. V usage is TRBV6-5 and J usage is TRBJ2-7; a weak D match, TRBD2 (6 bases). V lost 8 bases and J 7 bases, leaving 18 bases between the germline ends. The germline V gene has CDR1 MNHEY and CDR2 SVGAGI. The CDR3 totals 13 residues.

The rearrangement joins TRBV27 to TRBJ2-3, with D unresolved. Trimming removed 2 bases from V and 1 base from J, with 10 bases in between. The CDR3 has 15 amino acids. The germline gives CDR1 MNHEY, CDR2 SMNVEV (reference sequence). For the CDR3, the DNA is TGTGCCAGCAGTTTAGGGTCAGTGCGCACAGATACGCAGTATTTT. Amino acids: CASSLGSVRTDTQYF.

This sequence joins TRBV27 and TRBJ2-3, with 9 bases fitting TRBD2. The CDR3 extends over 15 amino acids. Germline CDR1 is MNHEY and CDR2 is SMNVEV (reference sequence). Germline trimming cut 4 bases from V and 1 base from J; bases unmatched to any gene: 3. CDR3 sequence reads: CASSSWTSGTDTQYF. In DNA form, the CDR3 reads TGTGCCAGCAGTTCCTGGACTAGCGGCACAGATACGCAGTATTTT.

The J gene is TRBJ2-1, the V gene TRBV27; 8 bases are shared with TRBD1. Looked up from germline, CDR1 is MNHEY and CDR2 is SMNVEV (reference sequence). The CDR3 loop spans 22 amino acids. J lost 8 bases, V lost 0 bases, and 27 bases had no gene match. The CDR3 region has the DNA TGTGCCAGCAGTTTATCGCCCAACCCTCGTGTGGACAGGGTGTGGACAATAGATGAGCAGTTCTTC. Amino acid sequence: CASSLSPNPRVDRVWTIDEQFF.

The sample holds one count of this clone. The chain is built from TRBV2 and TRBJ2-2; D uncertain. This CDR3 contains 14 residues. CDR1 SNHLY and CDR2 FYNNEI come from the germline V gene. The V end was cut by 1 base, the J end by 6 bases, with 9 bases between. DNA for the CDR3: TGTGCCAGCAGTGAAGGTCGCGGACCCGGGGAGCTGTTTTTT. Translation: CASSEGRGPGELFF.

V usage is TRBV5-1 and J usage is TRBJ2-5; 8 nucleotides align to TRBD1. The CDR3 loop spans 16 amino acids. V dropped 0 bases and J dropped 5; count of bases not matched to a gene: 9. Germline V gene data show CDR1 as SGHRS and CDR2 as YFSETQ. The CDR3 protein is CASSLVGTGTDETQYF. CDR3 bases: TGCGCCAGCAGCTTGGTAGGGACAGGCACGGACGAGACCCAGTACTTC.

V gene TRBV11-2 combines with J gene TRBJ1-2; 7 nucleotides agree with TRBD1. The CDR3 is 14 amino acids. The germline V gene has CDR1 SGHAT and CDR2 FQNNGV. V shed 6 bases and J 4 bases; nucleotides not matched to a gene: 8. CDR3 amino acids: CASRRGTDSYGYTF. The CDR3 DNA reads TGTGCCAGCAGACGAGGGACAGACTCCTATGGCTACACCTTC.

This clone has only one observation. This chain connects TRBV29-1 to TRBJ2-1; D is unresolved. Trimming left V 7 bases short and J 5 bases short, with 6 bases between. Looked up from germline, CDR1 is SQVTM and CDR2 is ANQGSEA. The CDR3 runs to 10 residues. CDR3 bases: TGCAGCGGAATGGACAATGAGCAGTTCTTC. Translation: CSGMDNEQFF.

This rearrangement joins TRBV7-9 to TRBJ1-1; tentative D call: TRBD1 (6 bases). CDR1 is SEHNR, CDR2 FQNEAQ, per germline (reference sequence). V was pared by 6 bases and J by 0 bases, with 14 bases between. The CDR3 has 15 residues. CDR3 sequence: CASSPGALLNTEAFF. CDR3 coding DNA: TGTGCCAGCAGTCCAGGGGCCTTGTTGAACACTGAAGCTTTCTTT.

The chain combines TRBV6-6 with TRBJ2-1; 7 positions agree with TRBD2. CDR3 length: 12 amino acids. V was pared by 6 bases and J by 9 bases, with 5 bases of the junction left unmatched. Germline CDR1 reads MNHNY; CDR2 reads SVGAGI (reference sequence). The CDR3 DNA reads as TGTGCCAGCAGCGCGTGGGGGGGTGAGCAGTTCTTC. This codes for CASSAWGGEQFF.

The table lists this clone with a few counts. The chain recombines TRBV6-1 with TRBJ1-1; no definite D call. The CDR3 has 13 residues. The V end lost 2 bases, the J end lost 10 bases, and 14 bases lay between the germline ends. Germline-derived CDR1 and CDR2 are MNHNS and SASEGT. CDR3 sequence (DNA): TGTGCCAGCAGTGAACGGGCCCTCCTGGGAGCTTTCTTT. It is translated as CASSERALLGAFF.

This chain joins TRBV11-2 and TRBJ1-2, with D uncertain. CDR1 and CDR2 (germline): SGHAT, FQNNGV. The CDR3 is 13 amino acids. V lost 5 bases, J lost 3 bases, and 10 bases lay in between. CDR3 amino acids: CASSPIVDYGYTF. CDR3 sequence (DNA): TGTGCCAGCAGCCCAATTGTGGACTATGGCTACACCTTC.